This T cell receptor (beta chain) was captured by sequencing in a study of response to subunit inactivated influenza vaccine. The CDR3 has 13 amino acids. V was trimmed by 4 bases and J by 7 bases, leaving 13 bases between them. Points from the study as a whole: Few new T cells, the authors suggested, are recruited by each seasonal influenza vaccination.

This clonotype was found a few times. The antigen remains undetermined. MiXCR was run by TCRdb on the RT-PCR reads, yielding one entry per CDR3 protein. This sample has about 190,000 distinct CDR3 sequences, with under 15% found just once. This sample comprised CD8+ T cells sorted from PBMCs, obtained less than 6 days after vaccination. The clonotype originates from a man in his fifties or sixties who received an inactivated influenza vaccine. This chain uses TRBV12-3 or TRBV12-4 with TRBJ2-5; D is tentatively TRBD1 or TRBD2 (5 bases each). The CDR3 region has the DNA TGTGCCAGCAGTTCGCCTGGGACCTCGACCCAGTACTTC. Its protein product is CASSSPGTSTQYF.